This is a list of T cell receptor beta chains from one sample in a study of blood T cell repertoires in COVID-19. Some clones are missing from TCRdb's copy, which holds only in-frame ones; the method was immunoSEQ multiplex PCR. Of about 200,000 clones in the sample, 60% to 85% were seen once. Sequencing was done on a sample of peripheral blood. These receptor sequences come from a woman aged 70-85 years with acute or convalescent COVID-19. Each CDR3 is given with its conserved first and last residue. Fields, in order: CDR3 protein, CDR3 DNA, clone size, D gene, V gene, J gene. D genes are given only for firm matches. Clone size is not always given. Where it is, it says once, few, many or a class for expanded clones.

CASSLLGPSGINEQFF	TGTGCCAGCAGTTTACTAGGGCCTAGCGGGATCAATGAGCAGTTCTTC	.	TRBD2	TRBV27	TRBJ2-1
CASSRASQEGTEAFF	TGTGCCAGCAGTAGGGCCAGTCAAGAGGGCACTGAAGCTTTCTTT	.	.	TRBV6-5	TRBJ1-1
CATRVGDYATYEQYF	TGTGCCACCAGAGTGGGGGACTACGCGACCTACGAGCAGTACTTC	.	TRBD2	TRBV15	TRBJ2-7
CASSVEQPYSYGYTF	TGTGCCAGCAGCGTAGAACAGCCGTACTCTTATGGCTACACCTTC	.	.	TRBV7-2	TRBJ1-2
CASSPTGSTDTQYF	TGTGCCAGCAGCCCAACAGGGAGCACAGATACGCAGTATTTT	.	.	TRBV6-5	TRBJ2-3
CATGLAGYNEQFF	TGTGCCACCGGACTAGCGGGGTACAATGAGCAGTTCTTC	few	TRBD2	TRBV10-3	TRBJ2-1
CASTTRLSNQPQHF	TGTGCCAGCACGACGAGACTTAGCAATCAGCCCCAGCATTTT	.	.	TRBV2	TRBJ1-5
CASSQDPQTDTQYF	TGCGCCAGCAGCCAAGATCCCCAGACAGATACGCAGTATTTT	.	.	TRBV4-1	TRBJ2-3
CASSLEGGATIYF	TGTGCCAGCAGCTTAGAGGGGGGGGCCACCATATATTTT	.	.	TRBV11-2	TRBJ1-3
CAWTHLRDRGLIGELFF	TGTGCCTGGACTCACCTACGGGACAGGGGGCTTATCGGGGAGCTGTTTTTT	.	TRBD1	TRBV30	TRBJ2-2
CASRVRGVNTEAFF	TGTGCCAGCAGGGTCAGGGGGGTAAACACTGAAGCTTTCTTT	.	TRBD1	TRBV6-5	TRBJ1-1
CASSEQGYGNQPQHF	TGTGCCAGCAGTGAACAGGGCTATGGCAATCAGCCCCAGCATTTT	once	.	TRBV2	TRBJ1-5
CASSLIPDTPNEQFF	TGCGCCAGCAGCTTGATCCCGGACACCCCTAATGAGCAGTTCTTC	.	.	TRBV5-1	TRBJ2-1
CAIRRTGAYEQYF	TGTGCCATCAGGAGGACAGGGGCCTACGAGCAGTACTTC	.	TRBD1	TRBV10-3	TRBJ2-7
CASSLAGGLGELFF	TGTGCCAGCAGTCTAGCGGGAGGGCTCGGGGAGCTGTTTTTT	.	TRBD2	TRBV28	TRBJ2-2
CASSETGTGWYGYTF	TGTGCCAGCAGTGAAACCGGGACAGGGTGGTATGGCTACACCTTC	.	TRBD1	TRBV6-1	TRBJ1-2
CARSLQGVQETQYF	TGTGCCAGAAGCTTGCAGGGTGTCCAAGAGACCCAGTACTTC	once	.	TRBV7-4	TRBJ2-5
CASSLTGQDYYEQYF	TGTGCCAGCAGCTTGACGGGACAAGACTACTACGAGCAGTACTTC	once	.	TRBV5-5	TRBJ2-7
CASSESRGTASYNEQFF	TGCGCCAGCAGTGAGTCGAGGGGGACAGCTTCGTACAATGAGCAGTTCTTC	.	TRBD1	TRBV10-1	TRBJ2-1
CAGRSSTGGEQYF	TGTGCCGGGAGAAGCTCGACCGGCGGTGAGCAGTACTTC	few	.	TRBV30	TRBJ2-7
CASSARTGDTQYF	TGCGCCAGCAGCGCCAGAACAGGGGATACGCAGTATTTT	.	.	TRBV5-1	TRBJ2-3
CATNRLAGGTGELFF	TGTGCCACAAATAGACTAGCGGGAGGAACCGGGGAGCTGTTTTTT	.	TRBD2	TRBV19	TRBJ2-2
CASSTGLAGDDTQYF	TGCGCCAGCAGCACGGGACTAGCGGGGGACGATACGCAGTATTTT	.	TRBD2	TRBV5-1	TRBJ2-3
CASSLGPGREQGAGDEQFF	TGTGCCAGCAGCTTAGGTCCCGGGCGGGAGCAGGGGGCGGGCGATGAGCAGTTCTTC	.	.	TRBV11-3	TRBJ2-1
CASTRTSQGYEQYF	TGTGCCAGCACCAGGACTAGCCAAGGTTACGAGCAGTACTTC	.	TRBD2	TRBV28	TRBJ2-7
CATSGRAGITGELFF	TGTGCCACCAGTGGCCGGGCAGGGATAACCGGGGAGCTGTTTTTT	.	.	TRBV24-1	TRBJ2-2
CASSTPGQGRGNTIYF	TGTGCCAGTAGTACCCCTGGACAGGGCCGTGGAAACACCATATATTTT	.	TRBD1	TRBV19	TRBJ1-3
CASGPGAGGTDTQYF	TGCGCCAGCGGCCCGGGGGCAGGGGGGACAGATACGCAGTATTTT	.	.	TRBV5-1	TRBJ2-3
CAISDRRGRGGTDTQYF	TGTGCCATCAGTGACCGACGTGGCAGGGGGGGCACAGATACGCAGTATTTT	few	.	TRBV10-3	TRBJ2-3
CASSQDQPGLAGTDTQYF	TGTGCCAGCAGCCAAGACCAACCGGGACTAGCGGGGACAGATACGCAGTATTTT	few	TRBD2	TRBV14	TRBJ2-3
CASRLGQPNTEAFF	TGCGCCAGCAGACTGGGACAGCCAAACACTGAAGCTTTCTTT	.	TRBD1	TRBV5-1	TRBJ1-1
CASSPGPLGQGASYGYTF	TGTGCCAGTAGTCCGGGCCCCCTCGGACAGGGGGCTAGTTACGGCTACACCTTC	.	TRBD1	TRBV19	TRBJ1-2
CAWSVKGLDTGELFF	TGTGCCTGGAGTGTAAAAGGACTAGACACCGGGGAGCTGTTTTTT	.	TRBD2	TRBV30	TRBJ2-2
CASSEFAGSYEQYF	TGTGCCAGCAGTGAATTTGCGGGTTCGTACGAGCAGTACTTC	.	.	TRBV6-1	TRBJ2-7
CASSKRAQNSYEQYF	TGTGCCAGCAGCAAGAGGGCCCAAAACTCCTACGAGCAGTACTTC	.	.	TRBV21-1	TRBJ2-7
CASSYTQGTEAFF	TGTGCCAGCAGTTACACTCAGGGGACTGAAGCTTTCTTT	.	.	TRBV6-6	TRBJ1-1
CASSPGQGTNEKLFF	TGTGCCAGCAGCCCGGGACAGGGGACTAATGAAAAACTGTTTTTT	.	TRBD1	TRBV11-3	TRBJ1-4
CASSPKLVYQETQYF	TGTGCCAGCAGCCCTAAACTAGTTTACCAAGAGACCCAGTACTTC	once	.	TRBV3-1/TRBV3-2	TRBJ2-5
CASSQGRGYGYTF	TGTGCCAGCAGCCAGGGGCGGGGATATGGCTACACCTTC	.	.	TRBV3-1/TRBV3-2	TRBJ1-2
CASSTRDTYAYEQYF	TGTGCCAGCAGCACCCGGGACACCTACGCCTACGAGCAGTACTTC	.	.	TRBV5-4	TRBJ2-7
CASSPHGGKETQYF	TGTGCCAGCAGCCCCCATGGCGGGAAGGAGACCCAGTACTTC	.	.	TRBV7-8	TRBJ2-5
CASNLVREVGEQYF	TGTGCCAGCAATTTGGTCAGGGAGGTCGGCGAGCAGTACTTC	.	.	TRBV2	TRBJ2-7
CASSRYPSSGSLLSYEQYF	TGTGCCAGCAGTCGGTACCCAAGCAGCGGGAGCCTACTCTCCTACGAGCAGTACTTC	.	TRBD2	TRBV27	TRBJ2-7
CASTPLGGAGADTQYF	TGTGCCAGCACCCCATTAGGGGGGGCAGGGGCAGATACGCAGTATTTT	.	.	TRBV11-1	TRBJ2-3
CASSVAGGSSYEQYF	TGTGCCAGCAGCGTAGCGGGAGGAAGCTCCTACGAGCAGTACTTC	.	TRBD2	TRBV9	TRBJ2-7
CASSLRQGSTEAFF	TGTGCCAGCAGCCTTCGACAGGGTTCCACTGAAGCTTTCTTT	few	TRBD1	TRBV3-1/TRBV3-2	TRBJ1-1
CSVAGGRAEQFF	TGCAGCGTTGCGGGCGGGAGGGCTGAGCAGTTCTTC	few	TRBD2	TRBV29-1	TRBJ2-1
CASSVEAGGYEQYF	TGTGCCAGCAGCGTAGAGGCGGGAGGGTACGAGCAGTACTTC	.	TRBD2	TRBV9	TRBJ2-7
CASRGAGAGGESQYF	TGTGCCAGCAGGGGAGCGGGAGCGGGGGGAGAGTCGCAGTATTTT	.	TRBD2	TRBV27	TRBJ2-3
CASSQPSTGELFF	TGCGCCAGCAGCCAACCTAGCACCGGGGAGCTGTTTTTT	once	.	TRBV4-1	TRBJ2-2
CASSNSRQGFSPLHF	TGTGCCAGCAGCAACAGTCGACAGGGTTTTTCACCCCTCCACTTT	.	.	TRBV21-1	TRBJ1-6
CASSRLGASGRDEQYF	TGTGCCAGCAGCCGATTGGGGGCTAGCGGGAGAGATGAGCAGTACTTC	once	TRBD2	TRBV7-6	TRBJ2-7